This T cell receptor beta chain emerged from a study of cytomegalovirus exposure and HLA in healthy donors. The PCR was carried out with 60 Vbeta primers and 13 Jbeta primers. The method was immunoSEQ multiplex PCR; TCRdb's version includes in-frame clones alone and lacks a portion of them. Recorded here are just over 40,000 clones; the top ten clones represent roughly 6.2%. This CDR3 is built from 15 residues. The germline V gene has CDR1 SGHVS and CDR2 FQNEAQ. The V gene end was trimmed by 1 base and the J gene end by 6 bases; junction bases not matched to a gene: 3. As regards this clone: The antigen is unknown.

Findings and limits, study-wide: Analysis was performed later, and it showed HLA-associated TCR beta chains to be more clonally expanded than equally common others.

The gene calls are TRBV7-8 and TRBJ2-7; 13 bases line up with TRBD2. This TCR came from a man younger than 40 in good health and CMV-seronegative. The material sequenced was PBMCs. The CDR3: CASSLVRTSGSEQYF. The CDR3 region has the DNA TGTGCCAGCAGCTTAGTTCGGACTAGCGGGAGCGAGCAGTACTTC.